This TCR beta chain was observed in a study of OX40 agonist ivuxolimab in advanced cancers. Study overall: Cancers in dose escalation were hepatocellular, melanoma, renal cell and head and neck. Checkpoint inhibitors had been given previously to approximately 40% of patients.

The method was immunoSEQ multiplex PCR; TCRdb's version includes in-frame clones alone and lacks a portion of them. The table has 35,000 to 50,000 clones, 75% to 85% seen once; the top ten hold 2.5% to 3%. Systemic immunosuppression or a history of autoimmune disease excluded patients. J gave up 2 bases and V 3 bases, and 3 bases lay outside the gene matches. Germline CDR1 and CDR2: LNHNV and YYDKDF (reference sequence). The CDR3 is made up of 15 amino acids. The sequence was collected from an adult with an advanced solid tumor such as melanoma, head and neck, liver or kidney cancer. The rearrangement links TRBV15 to TRBJ2-2, with TRBD2 identical over 7 bases. The sequencing here drew on CD4+ or CD8+ T cells sorted from blood, taken in a trial of the OX40 agonist ivuxolimab. The DNA of the CDR3 is TGTGCCACCAGCAGTTCTAGCGGAAACACCGGGGAGCTGTTTTTT. This encodes CATSSSSGNTGELFF. The variable domain in full, with the rest retrieved from reference TRBV15 and TRBJ2-2, is DAMVIQNPRYQVTQFGKPVTLSCSQTLNHNVMYWYQQKSSQAPKLLFHYYDKDFNNEADTPDNFQSRRPNTSFCFLDIRSPGLGDTAMYLCATSSSSGNTGELFFGEGSRLTVL.